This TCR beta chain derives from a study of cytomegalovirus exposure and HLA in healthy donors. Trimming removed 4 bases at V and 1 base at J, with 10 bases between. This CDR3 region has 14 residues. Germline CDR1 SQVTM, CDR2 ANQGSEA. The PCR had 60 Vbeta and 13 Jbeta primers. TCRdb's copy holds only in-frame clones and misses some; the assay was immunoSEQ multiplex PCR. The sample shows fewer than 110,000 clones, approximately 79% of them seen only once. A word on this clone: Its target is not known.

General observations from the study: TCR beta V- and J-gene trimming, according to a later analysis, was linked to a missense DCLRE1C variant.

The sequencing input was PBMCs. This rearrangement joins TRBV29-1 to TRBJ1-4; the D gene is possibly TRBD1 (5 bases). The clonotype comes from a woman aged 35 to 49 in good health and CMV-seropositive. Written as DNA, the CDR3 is TGCAGCGTTGCCCCGGGGGGAACTAATGAAAAACTGTTTTTT. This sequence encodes CSVAPGGTNEKLFF.